The rows below give T cell receptor beta chains drawn from one sample of a study of T-cell reconstitution after alpha-beta-depleted transplantation in children. TCRdb reprocessed the PCR reads with MiXCR, giving one entry per CDR3 protein. The sample records 97,000 or so distinct CDR3 sequences, less than 6% being singletons. Sequenced material: PBMCs, mostly from graft donor cells, taken 60 days after TCRalphabeta/CD19-depleted stem cell transplant. These receptors were obtained from a female patient aged 2-10 years who had a stem cell transplant for Fanconi anemia, so the T cells may come from the graft donor. Each CDR3 is given with its conserved first and last residue. D genes are given only for firm matches. Some rows have no size entry. The others give once, few or many, or a class for an expanded clone.

j_gene: TRBJ2-7
v_gene: TRBV12-3/TRBV12-4
abundance: few
d_gene: TRBD2
CDR3aa: CASSLSGLAGFYEQYF
CDR3nt: TGTGCCAGCAGTTTATCGGGACTAGCGGGATTCTACGAGCAGTACTTC

j_gene: TRBJ2-7
v_gene: TRBV12-3/TRBV12-4
abundance: -
d_gene: -
CDR3aa: CASSFSGVDRGTYEQYF
CDR3nt: TGTGCCAGCAGTTTTAGCGGGGTCGACAGGGGGACCTACGAGCAGTACTTC

j_gene: TRBJ2-6
v_gene: TRBV11-2
abundance: many
d_gene: -
CDR3aa: CASSRRTTGANVLTF
CDR3nt: TGTGCCAGCAGCCGAAGAACAACTGGGGCCAACGTCCTGACTTTC

j_gene: TRBJ2-2
v_gene: TRBV5-1
abundance: many
d_gene: TRBD2
CDR3aa: CASSGETSGRSSRGELFF
CDR3nt: TGCGCCAGCAGCGGGGAGACTAGCGGGAGGTCCTCTCGCGGGGAGCTGTTTTTT

j_gene: TRBJ2-6
v_gene: TRBV12-3/TRBV12-4
abundance: many
d_gene: TRBD1
CDR3aa: CASSPDRGGSGANVLTF
CDR3nt: TGTGCCAGCAGTCCAGACAGGGGCGGCTCTGGGGCCAACGTCCTGACTTTC

j_gene: TRBJ2-1
v_gene: TRBV12-3/TRBV12-4
abundance: many
d_gene: -
CDR3aa: CASSLMMGRRDEQFF
CDR3nt: TGTGCCAGCAGTTTGATGATGGGGCGCCGAGATGAGCAGTTCTTC

j_gene: TRBJ2-7
v_gene: TRBV7-6
abundance: many
d_gene: -
CDR3aa: CASSLEGGPYEQYF
CDR3nt: TGTGCCAGCAGCTTAGAAGGAGGACCCTACGAGCAGTACTTC

j_gene: TRBJ2-2
v_gene: TRBV9
abundance: many
d_gene: -
CDR3aa: CASSASGPNTGELFF
CDR3nt: TGTGCCAGCAGCGCGTCGGGACCGAACACCGGGGAGCTGTTTTTT

j_gene: TRBJ1-5
v_gene: TRBV6-1
abundance: few
d_gene: -
CDR3aa: CASSRLLIGPQHF
CDR3nt: TGTGCCAGCAGCCGTCTCCTTATAGGGCCCCAGCATTTT

j_gene: TRBJ1-1
v_gene: TRBV5-1
abundance: -
d_gene: -
CDR3aa: CASSLDGGRNTEAFF
CDR3nt: TGCGCCAGCAGCTTGGATGGGGGAAGGAACACTGAAGCTTTCTTT

j_gene: TRBJ2-1
v_gene: TRBV3-1
abundance: many
d_gene: -
CDR3aa: CASSRGTPTYNEQFF
CDR3nt: TGTGCCAGCAGCCGCGGGACTCCCACCTACAATGAGCAGTTCTTC

j_gene: TRBJ1-2
v_gene: TRBV20-1
abundance: -
d_gene: -
CDR3aa: CSARNTGRSYTF
CDR3nt: TGCAGTGCTAGAAACACAGGGAGGAGCTACACCTTC

j_gene: TRBJ1-6
v_gene: TRBV18
abundance: few
d_gene: -
CDR3aa: CASSPERAGISPLHF
CDR3nt: TGTGCCAGCTCACCAGAAAGGGCAGGAATCTCACCCCTCCACTTT

j_gene: TRBJ2-3
v_gene: TRBV5-1
abundance: many
d_gene: -
CDR3aa: CASSPLRDSVTDTQYF
CDR3nt: TGCGCCAGCAGCCCCTTGAGGGATTCAGTCACAGATACGCAGTATTTT

j_gene: TRBJ1-2
v_gene: TRBV28
abundance: -
d_gene: -
CDR3aa: CASSITGSLYGYTF
CDR3nt: TGTGCCAGCAGCATTACAGGCTCCCTCTATGGCTACACCTTC

j_gene: TRBJ1-1
v_gene: TRBV27
abundance: many
d_gene: -
CDR3aa: CASSPQPLYSEAFF
CDR3nt: TGTGCCAGCAGTCCGCAGCCACTATACAGTGAAGCTTTCTTT

j_gene: TRBJ1-1
v_gene: TRBV20-1
abundance: -
d_gene: -
CDR3aa: CSARDPARVKWTEAFF
CDR3nt: TGCAGTGCTAGAGATCCTGCCAGGGTGAAATGGACTGAAGCTTTCTTT

j_gene: TRBJ2-1
v_gene: TRBV14
abundance: many
d_gene: -
CDR3aa: CASSQDWGPLNEQFF
CDR3nt: TGTGCCAGCAGCCAAGACTGGGGGCCCCTCAATGAGCAGTTCTTC